This TCR beta chain was found in a study of blood T cell repertoires in COVID-19. Trimming took off 6 bases at V and 4 bases at J, with 16 bases between the two ends. The CDR3 consists of 15 residues. From germline, CDR1 is MDHEN and CDR2 SYDVKM. Generated by immunoSEQ multiplex PCR, the TCRdb table keeps only in-frame clones and is missing some. This table has 130,000 to 150,000 clones, more than 80% appearing once. V usage is TRBV28 and J usage is TRBJ1-5; D remains unclear. This receptor was taken from a human donor in a cohort sampled during active COVID-19. Sequences were obtained from peripheral blood. The CDR3 loop reads CASRTPWGENQPQHF. The DNA for the CDR3 is TGTGCCAGCAGAACCCCGTGGGGAGAGAATCAGCCCCAGCATTTT.